These 30 T cell receptor beta chains came from one sample sequenced in a study of Graves' ophthalmopathy and Graves' hyperthyroidism. Amplified material comprised TCR beta CDR3 regions derived from RNA transcripts. RT-PCR in the first round used HTBI primers; a second-round multiplex PCR followed. A single record per CDR3 protein comes from TCRdb applying MiXCR to the multiplex PCR reads. The top ten clones hold roughly 4% of a sample with approximately 540,000 distinct CDR3 sequences, less than 45% of them seen once. Material for sequencing was peripheral blood or thyroid tissue (not recorded which). The receptors stem from an adult man with Graves' hyperthyroidism.

The V and J genes are TRBV29-1 and TRBJ1-1, with 12 bases lining up with TRBD1. This CDR3 has 16 residues. CDR1 SQVTM and CDR2 ANQGSEA come from the germline V gene. Trimming removed 7 bases from V and 0 bases from J; junction bases left unmatched: 9. The CDR3 DNA follows: TGCAGCGCAACCGGGACAGGGGGCTCCCTGAACACTGAAGCTTTCTTT. Translating it yields CSATGTGGSLNTEAFF. The whole variable domain, remainder taken from reference TRBV29-1 and TRBJ1-1, is SAVISQKPSRDICQRGTSLTIQCQVDSQVTMMFWYRQQPGQSLTLIATANQGSEATYESGFVIDKFPISRPNLTFSTLTVSNMSPEDSSIYLCSATGTGGSLNTEAFFGQGTRLTVV.

V is TRBV20-1 and J is TRBJ2-7; the D gene is possibly TRBD1 (5 bases). TRBJ2-1 matches the DNA end more closely, so the J call is doubtful. Germline V lookup: CDR1 DFQATT, CDR2 SNEGSKA (reference sequence). This CDR3 has 15 amino acids. CDR3 region: CSARAQGKRYNEQFF. In DNA, the CDR3 is TGCAGTGCTAGAGCCCAGGGAAAGAGGTACAATGAGCAGTTCTTC.

The rearrangement joins TRBV7-9 to TRBJ2-3; TRBD2 agrees at 11 bases. V lost 5 bases, J lost 3 bases, and 4 bases stayed unmatched. This CDR3 comprises 15 residues. Per germline, CDR1 SEHNR and CDR2 FQNEAQ (reference sequence). CDR3 region: CASSPTSGTTDTQYF. The CDR3 coding sequence is TGTGCCAGCAGCCCGACTAGCGGGACGACAGATACGCAGTATTTT.

This clonotype showed up just a few times. This rearrangement joins TRBV30 to TRBJ1-3, with D tentatively TRBD1 (6 bases). This CDR3 comprises 13 residues. The V gene lost 5 bases and the J gene lost 4 bases, with 12 bases spanning the gap. CDR1 is GTSNPN and CDR2 is SVGIG in the germline V gene (reference sequence). CDR3 DNA: TGTGCCTGGTCGGGACACACGGGAAACACCATATATTTT. It encodes CAWSGHTGNTIYF.

This clonotype was detected a few times. One end of the junction fails to match germline, which may point to a read error. This chain connects TRBV3-1 to TRBJ2-6; D gene ambiguous. The CDR3 extends over 13 amino acids. The germline CDR1 and CDR2 sequences are LGHDT and YNNKEL (reference sequence). In DNA form, the CDR3 reads TGTGCCAGCAACCAAGAGGGGGCCAACGTCCTGACTTTC. Its translation is CASNQEGANVLTF. Complete variable domain (other parts from reference TRBV3-1 and TRBJ2-6): DTAVSQTPKYLVTQMGNDKSIKCEQNLGHDTMYWYKQDSKKFLKIMFSYNNKELIINETVPNRFSPKSPDKAHLNLHINSLELGDSAVYFCASNQEGANVLTFGAGSRLTVL.

There are a few counts of this clonotype. J is TRBJ1-6 and V is TRBV28; possible D gene TRBD1, 5 bases. The CDR3 is made up of 14 amino acids. Trimming took off 5 bases at V and 5 bases at J, with 10 bases between the two ends. Germline loops: CDR1 MDHEN, CDR2 SYDVKM. CDR3 bases: TGTGCCAGCAGTGGGTGGGGCGATAATTCACCCCTCCACTTT. Translating it yields CASSGWGDNSPLHF. Full variable domain (outside the CDR3, taken from reference TRBV28 and TRBJ1-6): DVKVTQSSRYLVKRTGEKVFLECVQDMDHENMFWYRQDPGLGLRLIYFSYDVKMKEKGDIPEGYSVSREKKERFSLILESASTNQTSMYLCASSGWGDNSPLHFGNGTRLTVT.

A note on this clonotype: The conserved closing phenylalanine or tryptophan is absent in this CDR3, likely reflecting a read error. The J gene is TRBJ2-5, the V gene TRBV7-9; 8 bases agree with TRBD1. The CDR3 length is 15 residues. Unmatched junction bases numbered 7, after V lost 2 bases and J lost 5 bases. CDR1 and CDR2 from the germline V gene are SEHNR and FQNEAQ (reference sequence). CDR3 protein: CASSLRQGYNETQYL. CDR3 nucleotide sequence: TGTGCCAGCAGCTTAAGACAGGGGTACAATGAGACCCAGTACCTC.

To note about this clonotype: A clone one base away is much larger, so this may be a read error. V and J are TRBV7-9 and TRBJ2-7, with no clear D. The CDR3 loop spans 13 amino acids. Germline CDR1 SEHNR, CDR2 FQNEAQ (reference sequence). The V gene lost 4 bases and the J gene lost 3 bases, with 10 bases spanning the gap. The CDR3 protein is CASSSHEVYEQYF. The CDR3 nucleotides are TGTGCCAGCAGCTCCCATGAGGTCTACGAGCAGTACTTC.

This clonotype was observed many times. The CDR3 DNA follows: TGCAGCGTTGATGGGAGGGGGAATGTTTCCTATGGCTACACCTTC. Protein: CSVDGRGNVSYGYTF. The V gene is TRBV29-1, the J gene TRBJ1-2, with D perhaps TRBD1 (6 bases). CDR1 is SQVTM, CDR2 ANQGSEA, per germline. V shed 3 bases and J shed 4 bases, with 18 bases lying between them. This CDR3 has 15 residues.

In its sample, this clonotype was seen a few times. The chain has TRBV6-6 and TRBJ1-1; a possible D gene is TRBD1 (6 bases). The CDR3 extends over 11 amino acids. The V gene's germline CDR1 is MNHNY and CDR2 SVGAGI (reference sequence). V was cut by 6 bases and J by 9 bases, with 11 bases left in between. The CDR3 bases are TGTGCCAGCAGCCCACAGGGAAAAGCTTTCTTT. It encodes CASSPQGKAFF.

This clonotype was seen repeatedly, ten times or more. The chain links TRBV7-8 to TRBJ2-7, with 7 bases aligning to TRBD1. CDR1 is SGHVS, CDR2 FQNEAQ, per germline. The junction had 5 bases not matched to a gene; V was cut back by 3 bases and J by 3 bases. CDR3 length equals 14 residues. CDR3 region: CASSFPGQNYEQYF. DNA for the CDR3: TGTGCCAGCAGCTTCCCGGGACAGAACTACGAGCAGTACTTC. Drawing the rest from reference TRBV7-8 and TRBJ2-7, the complete variable domain is GAGVSQSPRYKVAKRGQDVALRCDPISGHVSLFWYQQALGQGPEFLTYFQNEAQLDKSGLPSDRFFAERPEGSVSTLKIQRTQQEDSAVYLCASSFPGQNYEQYFGPGTRLTVT.

This clonotype was observed a few times. The chain has TRBV20-1 and TRBJ2-2, with D perhaps TRBD2 (6 bases). This CDR3 region has 15 residues. Germline assignment: CDR1 DFQATT and CDR2 SNEGSKA (reference sequence). V was pared by 6 bases and J by 5 bases, with 19 bases between. The CDR3 loop is CSAPVRGKGTGELFF. The CDR3 DNA reads as TGCAGTGCCCCAGTCCGGGGGAAGGGGACCGGGGAGCTGTTTTTT.

CDR3 loop: CATSRATSGGTDTQYF. CDR3 nucleotides: TGTGCCACCAGCAGGGCGACTAGCGGTGGCACAGATACGCAGTATTTT. J is TRBJ2-3 and V is TRBV15; 9 bases agree with TRBD2. Germline trimming cut 3 bases from V and 1 base from J; bases unmatched to any gene: 5. This CDR3 region has 16 residues. The germline CDR1 and CDR2 sequences are LNHNV and YYDKDF (reference sequence). Variable domain in full (rest from reference TRBV15 and TRBJ2-3): DAMVIQNPRYQVTQFGKPVTLSCSQTLNHNVMYWYQQKSSQAPKLLFHYYDKDFNNEADTPDNFQSRRPNTSFCFLDIRSPGLGDTAMYLCATSRATSGGTDTQYFGPGTRLTVL.

This clonotype was recorded many times. The chain has TRBV2 and TRBJ1-3; the D is unclear. Germline CDR1 SNHLY, CDR2 FYNNEI. This CDR3 region has 15 residues. V was cut by 2 bases and J by 4 bases, with 12 bases left in between. This CDR3 is CASSESGISGNTIYF. The CDR3 DNA reads TGTGCCAGCAGTGAATCCGGTATCTCCGGAAACACCATATATTTT.

The V and J genes are TRBV7-3 and TRBJ2-3, with no clear D. V was cut by 5 bases and J by 1 base, with 16 bases left in between. Germline V lookup: CDR1 SGHTA, CDR2 FQGTGA. The length of the CDR3 is 16 residues. CDR3 in DNA: TGTGCCAGCAGCCCTGAAGCGAGGTGGGGCACAGATACGCAGTATTTT. It yields the protein CASSPEARWGTDTQYF.

This clonotype was seen just once. The V gene is TRBV20-1, the J gene TRBJ1-2, with 8 positions matching TRBD1. CDR1 and CDR2 (germline): DFQATT, SNEGSKA (reference sequence). This CDR3 is 14 amino acids long. V shed 0 bases, J shed 8 bases, and the junction held 8 bases outside the gene matches. The CDR3 is CSARDPGGELGYTF. The CDR3 nucleotides are TGCAGTGCTAGAGATCCAGGGGGCGAATTGGGCTACACCTTC.

Only a few counts were recorded for this clonotype. This may stem from a read error, because a much larger clone lies one nucleotide away. This sequence joins TRBV10-3 and TRBJ2-5; possibly TRBD2 for D (5 bases). V was shortened by 10 bases and J by 3 bases, with 9 bases between the two germline ends. CDR1 and CDR2 from the germline V gene are ENHRY and SYGVKD. CDR3 length equals 11 residues. CDR3 amino acids: CATEGEETQYF. The DNA of the CDR3 is TGTGCCACCGAGGGTGAAGAGACCCAGTACTTC.

This clonotype was seen repeatedly, ten times or more. The genes are TRBV6-5 and TRBJ2-5, with D uncertain. CDR1 and CDR2 (germline): MNHEY, SVGAGI. V lost 2 bases to trimming and J lost 2 bases, with 6 bases between them. The CDR3 spans 13 residues. In DNA, the CDR3 is TGTGCCAGCAGTTACCGGAGACAAGAGACCCAGTACTTC. It yields the protein CASSYRRQETQYF.

The rearrangement joins TRBV25-1 to TRBJ2-7; perhaps TRBD2 as D (5 bases). The J call may be in error: the DNA end matches TRBJ2-1 better. CDR1 MGHDK and CDR2 SYGVNS come from the germline V gene. The length of the CDR3 is 16 residues. The CDR3 loop is CASSEFGGSGYNEQFF. DNA for the CDR3: TGTGCCAGCAGTGAATTTGGTGGGAGTGGCTACAATGAGCAGTTCTTC.

This clonotype was seen more than once but under ten times. The rearrangement links TRBV5-1 to TRBJ2-2, with TRBD1 identical over 7 bases. Trimming removed 4 bases from V and 6 bases from J; junction bases left unmatched: 21. The CDR3 length is 19 residues. CDR1 SGHRS and CDR2 YFSETQ come from the germline V gene. CDR3 amino acids: CASSPYRQGKDRLSGELFF. The CDR3 region has the DNA TGCGCCAGCAGCCCCTACCGACAGGGTAAAGATCGTCTGTCCGGGGAGCTGTTTTTT.

This clonotype was recorded a few times. This chain links TRBV19 with TRBJ2-5; 7 bases align to TRBD1. The J call may be faulty, since TRBJ2-7 better matches the DNA end. Germline lookup yields CDR1 LNHDA and CDR2 SQIVND (reference sequence). The CDR3 extends over 15 amino acids. The CDR3 nucleotides read TGTGCCACATCAGGGGGTATGGGGCCGAGCTACGAGCAGTACTTC. Translated, it gives CATSGGMGPSYEQYF.

The chain recombines TRBV7-9 with TRBJ1-3; D possibly corresponds to TRBD1 (5 bases). CDR3 length: 15 amino acids. V was trimmed by 5 bases and J by 3 bases, leaving 14 bases between them. Germline CDR1 reads SEHNR; CDR2 reads FQNEAQ (reference sequence). The CDR3 DNA follows: TGTGCCAGCAGCGAATACGGGACGAATGGAAACACCATATATTTT. Translating gives CASSEYGTNGNTIYF.

Concerning this clonotype itself: Since a much larger clone is just one base distant, this may be a read error. The J gene is TRBJ1-2, the V gene TRBV7-2, with 7 bases identical to TRBD1. This CDR3 is 14 amino acids long. V was clipped by 4 bases and J by 12 bases; unmatched bases: 14. Per the germline V gene, CDR1 is SGHTA and CDR2 is FQGNSA. The CDR3 reads CASSSDRARGGHTF. The CDR3 DNA follows: TGTGCCAGCAGCTCCGACAGGGCCAGAGGCGGCCACACCTTC.

As to this clonotype: Its ends do not fully match the called genes, so a read error is possible. The genes are TRBV11-2 and TRBJ1-3; D is possibly TRBD1 (6 bases). The CDR3 has 14 amino acids. Germline loops: CDR1 SGHAT, CDR2 FQNNGV. This CDR3 reads CASSLGTAGDTIYF. CDR3 DNA sequence: TGTGCCAGCAGCTTAGGGACAGCTGGAGACACCATATATTTT.

The V call is TRBV10-3, the J call TRBJ1-2; the D is unclear. Trimming took 3 bases from V and 7 from J, leaving 6 bases between them. Germline V gene sequence: CDR1 ENHRY, CDR2 SYGVKD. CDR3 length: 11 amino acids. The chain's CDR3 is CAISDWGGYTF. CDR3 nucleotide sequence: TGTGCCATCAGTGATTGGGGTGGCTACACCTTC.

This clonotype was recorded many times. The rearrangement joins TRBV15 to TRBJ1-5, with D maybe TRBD1 (6 bases). Germline V gene data show CDR1 as LNHNV and CDR2 as YYDKDF (reference sequence). This CDR3 spans 15 amino acids. V was clipped by 4 bases and J by 3 bases, with 13 bases between them. This CDR3 reads CATSTTGTSNQPQHF. CDR3 coding DNA: TGTGCCACCAGCACCACAGGGACCTCCAATCAGCCCCAGCATTTT.

Details on this clonotype: This may be a read error, as it is one base from a much larger clone. The V gene is TRBV9, the J gene TRBJ2-7, with 7 bases identical to TRBD1. This CDR3 is 16 amino acids long. CDR1 and CDR2 from the germline V gene are SGDLS and YYNGEE. Unmatched junction bases numbered 17, after V lost 4 bases and J lost 7 bases. In DNA, the CDR3 is TGTGCCAGCAGCCAGAGCCCCGCCACAGGGGAAGGTGAGCAGTACTTC. As protein: CASSQSPATGEGEQYF.

The genes are TRBV7-2 and TRBJ1-3; possible D gene TRBD1, 5 bases. V was trimmed by 2 bases and J by 3 bases, leaving 8 bases between them. This CDR3 region has 14 residues. The germline V gene has CDR1 SGHTA and CDR2 FQGNSA. CDR3 nucleotides: TGTGCCAGCAGCTTAATGGGGGATGGAAACACCATATATTTT. Encoded protein: CASSLMGDGNTIYF.

This clonotype occurred many times. V gene TRBV2 combines with J gene TRBJ1-1; D unclear. Trimming removed 6 bases at V and 5 bases at J, with 10 bases between. The CDR3 extends over 12 amino acids. The germline CDR1 and CDR2 sequences are SNHLY and FYNNEI. The CDR3 region has the DNA TGTGCCAGCAGCGGATCAAGGACTGAAGCTTTCTTT. It specifies CASSGSRTEAFF.

This clonotype occurred many times. V and J are TRBV28 and TRBJ2-5, with 7 bases fitting TRBD1. The ends lost 6 bases at V and 2 bases at J; junction bases unmatched: 3. The CDR3 is made up of 13 amino acids. Germline V CDR1 and CDR2: MDHEN, SYDVKM. The CDR3 nucleotides read TGTGCCAGCAGCGAGACAGGGCAAGAGACCCAGTACTTC. Its protein product is CASSETGQETQYF.